This T cell receptor beta chain appears in the sequencing data of a study of cytomegalovirus exposure and HLA in healthy donors. Whole-study results and caveats: In a later analysis, parvovirus B19, influenza, CMV and Epstein-Barr virus appeared linked to several top co-occurrence clusters.

In the PCR, 60 Vbeta and 13 Jbeta primers were used. Produced via immunoSEQ multiplex PCR; TCRdb's table is partial and in-frame only. The data show some 150,000 clones, with approximately 74% seen just once and approximately 3% held by the top ten. V was clipped by 5 bases and J by 2 bases; unmatched bases: 2. CDR1 and CDR2 (germline): SEHNR, FQNEAQ (reference sequence). CDR3 length: 13 amino acids. Regarding this clone: What it recognizes is unknown.

The gene calls are TRBV7-9 and TRBJ1-2; TRBD1 matches 7 bases. What was sequenced was PBMCs. The origin of this receptor is a woman aged 25 to 39 in good health and CMV-seronegative. Here the CDR3 reads CASSVGQNYGYTF. CDR3 DNA: TGTGCCAGCAGCGTGGGACAGAACTATGGCTACACCTTC.